This T cell receptor (beta chain) was obtained from a study of OX40 agonist ivuxolimab in advanced cancers. Findings of the study overall: At doses 0.1 to 3.0 mg/kg, CD4+ and CD8+ clones expanded. There were, on average, more expanded clones in CD8+ T cells than in CD4+.

The CDR3 runs 13 residues. Trimming stripped 5 bases from V and 1 base from J, with 6 bases between. Per germline, CDR1 SGHRS and CDR2 YFSETQ. Using immunoSEQ multiplex PCR, the repertoire was profiled, and TCRdb retains in-frame clones only, with some absent. The repertoire holds some 83,000 clones, with approximately 86% as singletons. A note on this clone: The antigen is undetermined.

The sequenced sample was CD4+ or CD8+ T cells sorted from blood, obtained in a trial of the OX40 agonist ivuxolimab. This clonotype was obtained from an adult with an advanced solid tumor such as melanoma, head and neck, liver or kidney cancer. V usage is TRBV5-1 and J usage is TRBJ2-2, with a weak D call TRBD2 (5 bases). The CDR3 here is CASRSGNTGELFF. The CDR3 DNA sequence: TGCGCCAGCAGAAGCGGGAACACCGGGGAGCTGTTTTTT.